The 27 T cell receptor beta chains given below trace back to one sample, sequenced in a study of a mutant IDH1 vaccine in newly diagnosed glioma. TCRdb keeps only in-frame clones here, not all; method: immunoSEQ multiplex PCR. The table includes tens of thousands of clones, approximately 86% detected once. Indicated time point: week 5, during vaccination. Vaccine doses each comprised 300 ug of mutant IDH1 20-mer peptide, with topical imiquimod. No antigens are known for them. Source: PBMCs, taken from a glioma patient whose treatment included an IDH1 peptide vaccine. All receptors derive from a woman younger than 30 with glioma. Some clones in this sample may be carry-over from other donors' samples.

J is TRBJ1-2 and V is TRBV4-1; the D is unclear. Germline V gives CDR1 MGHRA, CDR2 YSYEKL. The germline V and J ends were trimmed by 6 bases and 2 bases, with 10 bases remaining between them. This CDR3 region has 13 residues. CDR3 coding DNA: TGCGCCAGCAGTCGCGGTGAGAACTATGGCTACACCTTC. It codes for CASSRGENYGYTF.

CDR3 coding DNA: TGTGCCAGCAGTTACGGAGGGAACACTGAAGCTTTCTTT. Translated: CASSYGGNTEAFF. The chain recombines TRBV6-6 with TRBJ1-1, with no clear D. Germline-derived CDR1 and CDR2 are MNHNY and SVGAGI (reference sequence). There are 13 residues in the CDR3. V was trimmed by 2 bases and J by 1 base, leaving 5 bases between them.

Written as DNA, the CDR3 is TGTGCCAGCAGCCCGACTAGTTCTTACGAGCAGTACTTC. Encoded protein: CASSPTSSYEQYF. The rearrangement joins TRBV6-1 to TRBJ2-7, with D perhaps matching TRBD2 (6 bases). V lost 6 bases and J 4 bases, leaving 13 bases between the germline ends. Germline CDR1 MNHNS, CDR2 SASEGT. The CDR3 totals 13 residues.

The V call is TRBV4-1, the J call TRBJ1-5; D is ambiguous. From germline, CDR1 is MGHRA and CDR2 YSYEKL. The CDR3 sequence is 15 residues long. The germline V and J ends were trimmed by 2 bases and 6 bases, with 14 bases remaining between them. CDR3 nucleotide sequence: TGCGCCAGCAGCCAAAGATCGAGTGGCGGTCAGCCCCAGCATTTT. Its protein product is CASSQRSSGGQPQHF.

The CDR3 sequence is CASSFTLTGPNTEAFF. CDR3 coding DNA: TGTGCCAGCAGCTTTACCCTAACGGGACCGAACACTGAAGCTTTCTTT. The chain employs TRBV7-2 and TRBJ1-1; D perhaps matches TRBD1 (5 bases). Germline CDR1 reads SGHTA; CDR2 reads FQGNSA. Trimming took off 3 bases at V and 1 base at J, with 15 bases between the two ends. The CDR3 has 16 amino acids.

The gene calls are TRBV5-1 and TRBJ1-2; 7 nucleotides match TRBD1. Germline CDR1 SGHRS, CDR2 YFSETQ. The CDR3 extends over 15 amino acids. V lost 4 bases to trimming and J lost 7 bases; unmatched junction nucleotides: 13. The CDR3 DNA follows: TGCGCCAGCAGCCCAATGGGACAGCTAAAGGGTGGCTACACCTTC. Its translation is CASSPMGQLKGGYTF.

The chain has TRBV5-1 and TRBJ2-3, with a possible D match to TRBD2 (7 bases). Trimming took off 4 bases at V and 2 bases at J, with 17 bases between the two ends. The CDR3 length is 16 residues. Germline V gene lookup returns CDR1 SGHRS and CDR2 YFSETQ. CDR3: CASSPRGAGNTDTQYF. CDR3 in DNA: TGCGCCAGCAGCCCCAGGGGAGCGGGAAACACAGATACGCAGTATTTT.

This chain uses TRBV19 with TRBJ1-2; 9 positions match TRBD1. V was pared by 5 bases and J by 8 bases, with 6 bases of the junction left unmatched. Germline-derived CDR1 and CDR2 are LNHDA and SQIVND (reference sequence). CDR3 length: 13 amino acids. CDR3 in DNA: TGTGCCAGTAGTCCACAGGGGGCGCGGGGCTACACCTTC. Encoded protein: CASSPQGARGYTF.

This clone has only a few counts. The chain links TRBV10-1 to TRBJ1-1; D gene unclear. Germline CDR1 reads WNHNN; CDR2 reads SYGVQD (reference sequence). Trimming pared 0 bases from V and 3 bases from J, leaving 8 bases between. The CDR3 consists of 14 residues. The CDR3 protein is CASSESGQHTEAFF. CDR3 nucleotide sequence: TGCGCCAGCAGTGAGTCCGGGCAGCACACTGAAGCTTTCTTT.

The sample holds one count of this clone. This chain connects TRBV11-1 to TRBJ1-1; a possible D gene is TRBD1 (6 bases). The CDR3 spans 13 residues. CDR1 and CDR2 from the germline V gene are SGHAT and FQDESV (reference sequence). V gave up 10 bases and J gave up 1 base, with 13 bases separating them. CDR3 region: CATTGQPNTEAFF. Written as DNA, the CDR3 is TGTGCCACCACGGGACAACCGAACACTGAAGCTTTCTTT.

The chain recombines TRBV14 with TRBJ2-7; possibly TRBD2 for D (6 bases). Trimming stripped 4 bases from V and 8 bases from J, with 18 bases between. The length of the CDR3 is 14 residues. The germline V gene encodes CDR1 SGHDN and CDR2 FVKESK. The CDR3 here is CASSPWTTPLKQYF. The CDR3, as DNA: TGTGCCAGCAGCCCTTGGACTACCCCCTTAAAGCAGTACTTC.

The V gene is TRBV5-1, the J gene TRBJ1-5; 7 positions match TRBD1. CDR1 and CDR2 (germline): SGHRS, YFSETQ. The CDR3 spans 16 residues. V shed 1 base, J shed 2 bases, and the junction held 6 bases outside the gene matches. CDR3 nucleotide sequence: TGCGCCAGCAGCTTGAGACCAGGGGGAGGCAATCAGCCCCAGCATTTT. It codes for CASSLRPGGGNQPQHF.

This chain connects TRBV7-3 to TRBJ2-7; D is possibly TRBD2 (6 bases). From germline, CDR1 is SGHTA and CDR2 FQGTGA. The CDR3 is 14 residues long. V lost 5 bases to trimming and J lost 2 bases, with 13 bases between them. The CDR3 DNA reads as TGTGCCAGCAGCCCTGCGGGGCTAACCTACGAGCAGTACTTC. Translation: CASSPAGLTYEQYF.

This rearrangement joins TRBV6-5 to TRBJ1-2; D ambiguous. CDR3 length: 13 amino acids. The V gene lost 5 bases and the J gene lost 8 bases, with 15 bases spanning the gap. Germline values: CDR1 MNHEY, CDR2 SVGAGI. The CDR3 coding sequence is TGTGCCAGCAGTCCCCGGGTTGCCTGGGGCTACACCTTC. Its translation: CASSPRVAWGYTF.

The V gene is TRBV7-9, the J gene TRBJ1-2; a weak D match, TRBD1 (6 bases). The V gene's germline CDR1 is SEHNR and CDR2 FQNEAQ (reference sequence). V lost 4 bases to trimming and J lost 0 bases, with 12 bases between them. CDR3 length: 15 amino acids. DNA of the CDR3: TGTGCCAGCAGCTCCAACAGGGCTTCTAACTATGGCTACACCTTC. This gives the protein CASSSNRASNYGYTF.

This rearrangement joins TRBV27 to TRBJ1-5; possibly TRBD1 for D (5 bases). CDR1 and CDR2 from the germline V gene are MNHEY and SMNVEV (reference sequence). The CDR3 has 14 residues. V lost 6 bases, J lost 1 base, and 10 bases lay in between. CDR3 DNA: TGTGCCAGCAGGATGTCAGGGAGCAATCAGCCCCAGCATTTT. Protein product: CASRMSGSNQPQHF.

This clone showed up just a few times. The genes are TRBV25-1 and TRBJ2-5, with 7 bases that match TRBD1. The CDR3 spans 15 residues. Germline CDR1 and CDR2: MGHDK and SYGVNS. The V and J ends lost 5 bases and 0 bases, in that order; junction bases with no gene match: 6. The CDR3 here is CASSPRDSYQETQYF. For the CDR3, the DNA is TGTGCCAGCAGTCCACGGGACAGCTACCAAGAGACCCAGTACTTC.

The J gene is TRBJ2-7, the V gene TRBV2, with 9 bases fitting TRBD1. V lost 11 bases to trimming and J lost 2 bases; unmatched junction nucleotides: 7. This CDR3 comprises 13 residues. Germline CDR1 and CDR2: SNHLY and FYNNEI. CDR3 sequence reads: CAGRDRVTYEQYF. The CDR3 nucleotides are TGTGCCGGACGGGACAGGGTGACCTACGAGCAGTACTTC.

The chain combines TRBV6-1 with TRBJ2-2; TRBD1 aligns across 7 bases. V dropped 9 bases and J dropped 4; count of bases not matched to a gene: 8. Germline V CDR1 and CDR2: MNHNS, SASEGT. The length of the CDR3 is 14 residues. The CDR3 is CASQTGPSTGELFF. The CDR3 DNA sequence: TGTGCCAGTCAGACAGGGCCCAGCACCGGGGAGCTGTTTTTT.

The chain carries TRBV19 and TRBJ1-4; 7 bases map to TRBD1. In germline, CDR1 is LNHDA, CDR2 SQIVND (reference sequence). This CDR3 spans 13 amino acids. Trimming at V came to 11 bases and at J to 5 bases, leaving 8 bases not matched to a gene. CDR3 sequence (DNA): TGTGCCTGTCGACAGGGTCAAAATGAAAAACTGTTTTTT. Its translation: CACRQGQNEKLFF.

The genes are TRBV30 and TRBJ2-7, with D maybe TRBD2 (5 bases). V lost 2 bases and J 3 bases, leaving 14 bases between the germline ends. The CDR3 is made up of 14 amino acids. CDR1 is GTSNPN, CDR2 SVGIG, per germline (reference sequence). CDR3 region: CAWSHTTGYYEQYF. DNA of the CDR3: TGTGCCTGGAGTCACACGACGGGGTACTACGAGCAGTACTTC.

The CDR3 coding sequence is TGTGCCAGCAGCCTCAGCAAAGGACAGGGGAAGGGCTGGGATGAAAAACTGTTTTTT. It encodes CASSLSKGQGKGWDEKLFF. The J gene is TRBJ1-4, the V gene TRBV11-2; 9 bases line up with TRBD1. Germline CDR1 is SGHAT and CDR2 is FQNNGV. The CDR3 totals 19 residues. With V trimmed by 5 bases and J by 6 bases, 19 bases remained unmatched.

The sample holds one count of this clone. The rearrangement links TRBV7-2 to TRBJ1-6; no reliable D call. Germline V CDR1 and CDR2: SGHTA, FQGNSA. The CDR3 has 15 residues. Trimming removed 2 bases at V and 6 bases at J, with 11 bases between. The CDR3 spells CASSLNTLINSPLHF. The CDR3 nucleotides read TGTGCCAGCAGCTTAAATACTCTGATTAATTCACCCCTCCACTTT.

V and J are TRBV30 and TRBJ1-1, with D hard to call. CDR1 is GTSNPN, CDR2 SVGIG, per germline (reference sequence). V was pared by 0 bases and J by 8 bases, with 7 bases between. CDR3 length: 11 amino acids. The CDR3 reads CAWSVKAEAFF. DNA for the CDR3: TGTGCCTGGAGTGTAAAGGCAGAAGCTTTCTTT.

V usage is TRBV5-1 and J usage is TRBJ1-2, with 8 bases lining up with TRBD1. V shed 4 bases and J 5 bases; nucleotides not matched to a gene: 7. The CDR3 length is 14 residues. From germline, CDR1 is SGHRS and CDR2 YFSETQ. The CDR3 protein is CASSPGQGPYGYTF. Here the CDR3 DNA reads TGCGCCAGCAGCCCCGGACAGGGCCCGTATGGCTACACCTTC.

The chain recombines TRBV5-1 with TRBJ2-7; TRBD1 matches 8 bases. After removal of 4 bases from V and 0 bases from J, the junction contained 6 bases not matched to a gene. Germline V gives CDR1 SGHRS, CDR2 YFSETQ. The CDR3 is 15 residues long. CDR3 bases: TGCGCCAGCAGCAAGGACAGGGCAACCTCCTACGAGCAGTACTTC. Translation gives CASSKDRATSYEQYF.

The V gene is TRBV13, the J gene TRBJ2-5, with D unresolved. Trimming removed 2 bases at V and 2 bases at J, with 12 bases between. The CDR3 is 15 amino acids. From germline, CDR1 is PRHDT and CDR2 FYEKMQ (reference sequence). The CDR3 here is CASSLNLGQQETQYF. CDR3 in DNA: TGTGCCAGCAGCTTAAATCTGGGCCAACAAGAGACCCAGTACTTC.